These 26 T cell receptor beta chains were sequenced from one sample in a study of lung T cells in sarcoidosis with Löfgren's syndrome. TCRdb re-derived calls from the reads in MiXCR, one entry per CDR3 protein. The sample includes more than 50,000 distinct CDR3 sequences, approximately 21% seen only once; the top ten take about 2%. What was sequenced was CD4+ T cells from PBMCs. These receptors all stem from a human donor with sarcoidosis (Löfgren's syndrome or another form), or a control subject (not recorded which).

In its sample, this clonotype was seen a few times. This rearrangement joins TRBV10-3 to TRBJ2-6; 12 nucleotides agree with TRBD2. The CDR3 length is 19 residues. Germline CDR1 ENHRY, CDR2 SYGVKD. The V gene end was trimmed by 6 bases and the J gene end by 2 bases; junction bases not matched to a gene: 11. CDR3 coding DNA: TGTGCCATCAGGGATGGACTAGCGGGGACCTCGGCTGGGGCCAACGTCCTGACTTTC. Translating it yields CAIRDGLAGTSAGANVLTF.

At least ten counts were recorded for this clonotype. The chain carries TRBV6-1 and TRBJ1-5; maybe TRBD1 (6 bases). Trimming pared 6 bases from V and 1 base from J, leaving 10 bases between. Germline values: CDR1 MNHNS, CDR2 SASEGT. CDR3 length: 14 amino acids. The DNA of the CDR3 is TGTGCCAGCAGATCCGACAGGAGCAATCAGCCCCAGCATTTT. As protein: CASRSDRSNQPQHF.

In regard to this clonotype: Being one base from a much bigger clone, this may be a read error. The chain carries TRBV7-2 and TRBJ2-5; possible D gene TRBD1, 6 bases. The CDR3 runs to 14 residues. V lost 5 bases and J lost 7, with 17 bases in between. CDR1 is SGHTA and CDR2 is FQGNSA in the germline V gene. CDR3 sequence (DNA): TGTGCCAGCAGCCCACCACAGGGTCCAGGGACCCAGTACTTC. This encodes CASSPPQGPGTQYF.

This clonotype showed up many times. The DNA of the CDR3 is TGTGCCAGCAGTTACGGGACCTCGAATAATTCACCCCTCCACTTT. As protein: CASSYGTSNNSPLHF. This chain uses TRBV6-6 with TRBJ1-6, with D perhaps TRBD1 (5 bases). V lost 2 bases and J 5 bases, leaving 10 bases between the germline ends. Germline assignment: CDR1 MNHNY and CDR2 SVGAGI (reference sequence). This CDR3 region has 15 residues.

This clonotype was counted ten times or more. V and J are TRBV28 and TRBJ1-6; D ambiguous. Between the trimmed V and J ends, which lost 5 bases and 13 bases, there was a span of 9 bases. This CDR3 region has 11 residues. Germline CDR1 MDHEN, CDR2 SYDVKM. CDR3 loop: CASSRRGPLHF. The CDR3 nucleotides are TGTGCCAGCAGTCGGCGTGGGCCCCTCCACTTT.

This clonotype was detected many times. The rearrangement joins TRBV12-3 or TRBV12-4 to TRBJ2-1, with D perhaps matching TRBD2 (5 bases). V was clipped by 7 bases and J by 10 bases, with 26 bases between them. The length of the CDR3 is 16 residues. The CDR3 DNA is TGTGCCAGCAACTCCCAGCGAGGAGGAAAGGTTGGGGAGCAGTTCTTC. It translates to CASNSQRGGKVGEQFF.

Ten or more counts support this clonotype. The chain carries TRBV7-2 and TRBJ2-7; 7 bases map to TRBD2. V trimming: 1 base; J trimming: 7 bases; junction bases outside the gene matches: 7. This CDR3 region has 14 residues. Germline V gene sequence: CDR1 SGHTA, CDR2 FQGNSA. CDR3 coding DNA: TGTGCCAGCAGCTTAGGCGGGAGTATTCGGGAGCAGTACTTC. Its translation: CASSLGGSIREQYF.

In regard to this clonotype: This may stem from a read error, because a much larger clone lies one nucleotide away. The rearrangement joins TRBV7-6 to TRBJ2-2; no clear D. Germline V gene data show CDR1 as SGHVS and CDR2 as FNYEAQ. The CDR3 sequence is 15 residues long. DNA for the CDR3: TGTACCAGCAGCTTAAGCGTCGCGAACACCGGGGAGCTGTTTTTT. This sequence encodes CTSSLSVANTGELFF.

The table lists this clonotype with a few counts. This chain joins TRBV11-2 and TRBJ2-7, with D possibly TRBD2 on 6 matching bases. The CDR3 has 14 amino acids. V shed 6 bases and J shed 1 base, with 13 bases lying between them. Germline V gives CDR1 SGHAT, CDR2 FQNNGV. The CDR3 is CASRPLATSYEQYF. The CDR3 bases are TGTGCCAGCAGACCTCTAGCGACGTCCTACGAGCAGTACTTC. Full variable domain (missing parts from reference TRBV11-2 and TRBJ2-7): EAGVAQSPRYKIIEKRQSVAFWCNPISGHATLYWYQQILGQGPKLLIQFQNNGVVDDSQLPKDRFSAERLKGVDSTLKIQPAKLEDSAVYLCASRPLATSYEQYFGPGTRLTVT.

The CDR3 DNA sequence: TGTGCCAGCAGTCTCAACACTAACCTCGAGCAGTACGTC. Residues: CASSLNTNLEQYV. The V and J genes are TRBV12-3 or TRBV12-4 and TRBJ2-7; D is uncertain. V lost 5 bases to trimming and J lost 6 bases, with 14 bases between them. The CDR3 runs to 13 residues.

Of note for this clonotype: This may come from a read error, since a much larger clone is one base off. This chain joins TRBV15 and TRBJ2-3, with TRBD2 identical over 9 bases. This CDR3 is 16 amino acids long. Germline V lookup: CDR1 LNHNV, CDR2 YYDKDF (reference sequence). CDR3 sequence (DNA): TGTGCCTCCAGCAGAGAAGCGACTAGCGGAACAGATACGCAGTATTTT. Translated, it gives CASSREATSGTDTQYF.

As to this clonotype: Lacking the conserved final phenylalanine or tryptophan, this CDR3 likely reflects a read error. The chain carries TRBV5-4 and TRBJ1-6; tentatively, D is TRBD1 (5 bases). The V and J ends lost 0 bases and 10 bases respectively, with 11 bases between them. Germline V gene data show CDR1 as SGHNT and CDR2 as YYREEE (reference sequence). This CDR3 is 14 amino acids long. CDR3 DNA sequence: TGTGCCAGCAGCTTGGTACAGGTGGAGTCACCCCTCCACCTT. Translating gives CASSLVQVESPLHL.

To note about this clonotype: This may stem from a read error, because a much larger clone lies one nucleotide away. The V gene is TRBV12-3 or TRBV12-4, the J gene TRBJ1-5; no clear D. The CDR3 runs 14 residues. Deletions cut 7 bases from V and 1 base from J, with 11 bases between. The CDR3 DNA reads TGTGCCAGCATCTCGGCTGTGAGCAATCAGCCCCAGCATTTT. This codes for CASISAVSNQPQHF.

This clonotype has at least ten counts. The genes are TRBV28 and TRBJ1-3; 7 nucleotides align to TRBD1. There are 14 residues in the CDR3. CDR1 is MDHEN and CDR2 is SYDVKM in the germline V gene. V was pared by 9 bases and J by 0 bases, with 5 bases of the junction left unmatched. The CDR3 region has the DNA TGTGCCAGTACAGGGGCCGGCTCTGGAAACACCATATATTTT. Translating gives CASTGAGSGNTIYF.

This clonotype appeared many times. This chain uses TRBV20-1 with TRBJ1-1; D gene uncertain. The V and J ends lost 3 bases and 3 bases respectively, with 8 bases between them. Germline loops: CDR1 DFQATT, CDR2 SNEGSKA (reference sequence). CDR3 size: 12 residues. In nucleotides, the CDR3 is TGCAGTGCTAGCTGGCGGTACACTGAAGCTTTCTTT. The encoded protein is CSASWRYTEAFF.

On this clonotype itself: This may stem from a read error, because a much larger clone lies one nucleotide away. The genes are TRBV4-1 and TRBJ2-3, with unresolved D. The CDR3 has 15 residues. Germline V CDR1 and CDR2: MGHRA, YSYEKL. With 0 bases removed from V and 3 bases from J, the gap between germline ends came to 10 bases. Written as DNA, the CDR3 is TGCGCCAGCAGCCAAGAAAGGCGGACGACAGATACGCAGTATTTT. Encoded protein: CASSQERRTTDTQYF.

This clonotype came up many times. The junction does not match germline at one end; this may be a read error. The CDR3: CASKGLAHPKTGELFF. The CDR3 DNA reads as TGTGCCAGCAAAGGACTAGCCCATCCGAAGACCGGGGAGCTGTTTTTT. The genes are TRBV6-2 or TRBV6-3 and TRBJ2-2; TRBD2 aligns across 8 bases. Germline values: CDR1 MNHEY, CDR2 SVGEGT. The CDR3 is 16 amino acids.

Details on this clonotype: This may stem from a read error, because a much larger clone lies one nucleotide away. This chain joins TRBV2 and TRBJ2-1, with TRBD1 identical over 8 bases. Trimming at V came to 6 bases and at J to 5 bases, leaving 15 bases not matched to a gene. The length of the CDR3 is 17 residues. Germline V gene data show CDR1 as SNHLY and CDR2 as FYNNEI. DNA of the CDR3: TGTGCCAGCAGAGCCGAGACAGGGGACGTCGGACACAATGAGCAGTTCTTC. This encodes CASRAETGDVGHNEQFF. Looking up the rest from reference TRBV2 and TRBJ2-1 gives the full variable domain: EPEVTQTPSHQVTQMGQEVILRCVPISNHLYFYWYRQILGQKVEFLVSFYNNEISEKSEIFDDQFSVERPDGSNFTLKIRSTKLEDSAMYFCASRAETGDVGHNEQFFGPGTRLTVL.

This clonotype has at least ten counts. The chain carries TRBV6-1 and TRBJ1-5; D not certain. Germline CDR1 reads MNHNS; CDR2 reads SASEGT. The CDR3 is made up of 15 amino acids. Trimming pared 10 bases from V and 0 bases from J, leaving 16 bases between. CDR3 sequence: CAITRTGISNQPQHF. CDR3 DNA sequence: TGTGCCATTACGAGGACGGGAATTAGCAATCAGCCCCAGCATTTT.

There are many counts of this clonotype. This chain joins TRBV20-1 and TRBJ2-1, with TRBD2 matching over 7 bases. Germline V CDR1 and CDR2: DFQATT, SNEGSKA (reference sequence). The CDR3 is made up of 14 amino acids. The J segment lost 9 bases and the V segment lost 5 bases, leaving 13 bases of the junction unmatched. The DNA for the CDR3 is TGCAGTGCTCCGACAAATAGACTAGCACCTGAGCAGTTCTTC. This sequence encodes CSAPTNRLAPEQFF.

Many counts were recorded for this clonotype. The CDR3 DNA reads as TGCAGTGCTAGGGCCGGGACTAGCGGTTACAATGAGCAGTTCTTC. Translated, it gives CSARAGTSGYNEQFF. The chain couples TRBV20-1 to TRBJ2-1; TRBD2 agrees at 11 bases. This CDR3 spans 15 amino acids. Germline values: CDR1 DFQATT, CDR2 SNEGSKA (reference sequence). J was trimmed by 4 bases and V by 3 bases; bases with no gene match: 5.

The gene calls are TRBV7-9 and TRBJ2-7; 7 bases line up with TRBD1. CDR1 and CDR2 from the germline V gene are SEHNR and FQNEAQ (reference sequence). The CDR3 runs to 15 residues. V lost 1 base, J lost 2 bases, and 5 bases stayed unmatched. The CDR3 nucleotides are TGTGCCAGCAGCTTAGTCGGGACAGATCCCTACGAGCAGTACTTC. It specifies CASSLVGTDPYEQYF. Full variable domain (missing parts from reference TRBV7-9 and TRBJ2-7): DTGVSQNPRHKITKRGQNVTFRCDPISEHNRLYWYRQTLGQGPEFLTYFQNEAQLEKSRLLSDRFSAERPKGSFSTLEIQRTEQGDSAMYLCASSLVGTDPYEQYFGPGTRLTVT.

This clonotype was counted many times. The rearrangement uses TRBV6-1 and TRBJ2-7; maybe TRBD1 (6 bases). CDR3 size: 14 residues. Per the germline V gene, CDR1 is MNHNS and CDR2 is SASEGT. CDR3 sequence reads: CASSSTRGPYKQYV. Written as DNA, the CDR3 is TGTGCCAGCAGTTCTACCAGGGGACCCTACAAGCAGTACGTC.

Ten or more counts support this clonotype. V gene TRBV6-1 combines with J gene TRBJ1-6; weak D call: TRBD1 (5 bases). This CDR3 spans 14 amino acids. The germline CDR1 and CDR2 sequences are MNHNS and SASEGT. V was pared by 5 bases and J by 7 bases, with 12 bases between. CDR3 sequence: CASSPRVDNSPLHF. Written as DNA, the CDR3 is TGTGCCAGCAGTCCCAGGGTCGACAATTCACCCCTCCACTTT.

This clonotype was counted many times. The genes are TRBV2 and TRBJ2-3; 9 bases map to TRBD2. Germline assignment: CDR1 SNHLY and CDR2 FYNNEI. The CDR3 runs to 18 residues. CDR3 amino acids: CVQHRDSASSGVTDTQYF. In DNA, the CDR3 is TGTGTTCAGCATAGGGACAGCGCGTCTAGCGGGGTCACAGATACGCAGTATTTT. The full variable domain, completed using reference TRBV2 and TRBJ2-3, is EPEVTQTPSHQVTQMGQEVILRCVPISNHLYFYWYRQILGQKVEFLVSFYNNEISEKSEIFDDQFSVERPDGSNFTLKIRSTKLEDSAMYFCVQHRDSASSGVTDTQYFGPGTRLTVL.

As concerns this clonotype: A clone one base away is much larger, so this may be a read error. Here the CDR3 DNA reads TGTGCCAACAGTTTTCCCGGGACAGGGGACAATGAGCAGTTCTTC. This translates into CANSFPGTGDNEQFF. The chain recombines TRBV28 with TRBJ2-1; 10 bases are a match to TRBD1. Looked up from germline, CDR1 is MDHEN and CDR2 is SYDVKM. CDR3 length: 15 residues.